This T cell receptor (beta chain) comes out of a study of T-cell memory formation after mild COVID-19. Overall study findings and caveats: The CD4+ clones that contracted clustered mainly within CM and EM, and the CD8+ clones concentrated in EMRA.

This clonotype was seen a few times. Its cognate antigen is unknown. This CDR3 contains 15 residues. Germline V CDR1 and CDR2: LGHNA, YNFKEQ. J was trimmed by 6 bases and V by 4 bases; bases with no gene match: 7. Each CDR3 protein gets one entry after TCRdb re-called the 5' RACE reads with MiXCR. The repertoire holds approximately 300,000 distinct CDR3 sequences, with approximately 19% as singletons. This sequence joins TRBV4-2 and TRBJ1-4; 8 positions match TRBD1. The source is a young man who had mild COVID-19 (a few samples of this study predate the infection). Cell type and time point are not known. Material for sequencing was PBMCs or a T cell subset sorted from them (not recorded which). The CDR3 loop is CASSRNQGADEKLFF. CDR3 nucleotides: TGTGCCAGCAGCCGTAATCAGGGGGCGGATGAAAAACTGTTTTTT.